The T cell receptor (beta chain) under discussion was sequenced for a study of T cells after yellow fever vaccination. Study findings and constraints: Relatively few clonotypes were ones that appeared in both CD4 and CD8 compartments. Post-booster repertoires contained most primary-vaccination clones again (approximately 95% CD4, approximately 86% CD8).

With respect to this clonotype: Its antigen is not known.

In making TCR cDNA, 5'RACE template switching added a universal primer site and UMIs to it. A single record per CDR3 protein comes from TCRdb applying MiXCR to the 5' RACE reads. Of around 180,000 distinct CDR3 sequences listed, roughly 6.4% are singletons. Trimming cost V 0 bases and J 6 bases; bases outside gene matches: 11. This CDR3 comprises 17 residues. Germline V CDR1 and CDR2: SNHLY, FYNNEI. The chain joins TRBV2 to TRBJ2-1; 7 bases fit TRBD2. The material sequenced was CD4+ T cells sorted from PBMCs, taken on the day of the first yellow fever vaccination. The sequence was obtained from a young man who received the YFV17D yellow fever vaccine. This chain's CDR3 is CASSEALRGDEVNEQFF. The CDR3 DNA is TGTGCCAGCAGTGAAGCGCTTCGGGGGGACGAGGTCAATGAGCAGTTCTTC.